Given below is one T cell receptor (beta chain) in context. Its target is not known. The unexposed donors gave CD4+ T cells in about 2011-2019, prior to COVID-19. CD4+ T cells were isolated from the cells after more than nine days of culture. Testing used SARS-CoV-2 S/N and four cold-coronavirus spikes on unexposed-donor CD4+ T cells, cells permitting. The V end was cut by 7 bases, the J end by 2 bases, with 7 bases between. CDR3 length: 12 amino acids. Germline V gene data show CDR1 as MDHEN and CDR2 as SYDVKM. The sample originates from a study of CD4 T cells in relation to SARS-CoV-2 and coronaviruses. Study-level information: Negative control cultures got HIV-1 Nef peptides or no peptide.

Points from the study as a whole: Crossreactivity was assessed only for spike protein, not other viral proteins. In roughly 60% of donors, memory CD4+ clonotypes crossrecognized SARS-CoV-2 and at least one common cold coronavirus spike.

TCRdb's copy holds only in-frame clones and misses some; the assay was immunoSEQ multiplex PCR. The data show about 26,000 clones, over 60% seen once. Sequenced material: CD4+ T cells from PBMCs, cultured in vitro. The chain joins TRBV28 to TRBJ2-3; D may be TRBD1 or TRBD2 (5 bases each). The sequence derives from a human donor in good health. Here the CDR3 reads CASNGATDTQYF. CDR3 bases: TGTGCCAGCAACGGGGCCACAGATACGCAGTATTTT.